This is a list of T cell receptor beta chains from one sample in a study of shared clonotypes between healthy human individuals. Sequencing used immunoSEQ multiplex PCR; TCRdb keeps in-frame clones, though not all of them. Seen here are about 1.1 million clones, about four fifths observed once, and the top ten hold 0.55% to 0.7%. Sequences were obtained from memory CD4+ T cells from PBMCs. These receptors came from a man aged 18 to 29 in good health. Some clones in this sample may be carry-over from other donors' samples. Both conserved end residues are part of each CDR3. D genes are given only for firm matches. Clone sizes are given selectively: once, few, many, or a class where the clone is expanded.

clone size | J gene | V gene | D gene | CDR3 DNA | CDR3 protein
. | TRBJ1-2 | TRBV27 | . | TGTGCCAGCAGTTCGATACACAGGGAGGGCTATGGCTACACCTTC | CASSSIHREGYGYTF
few | TRBJ2-1 | TRBV5-4 | TRBD2 | TGTGCCAGCAGCAGAGACGTTCCTACTAGCGGGAACAATGAGCAGTTCTTC | CASSRDVPTSGNNEQFF
many | TRBJ1-5 | TRBV27 | TRBD1 | TGTGCCAGCGGTGGCAGGGGGAACCAGCCCCAGCATTTT | CASGGRGNQPQHF
many | TRBJ2-3 | TRBV5-1 | . | TGCGCCAGCAGGGACATCTCTAGCACAGATACGCAGTATTTT | CASRDISSTDTQYF
. | TRBJ1-1 | TRBV6-1 | TRBD1 | TGTGCCAGCAGTTTACAGGGGAGCACTGAAGCTTTCTTT | CASSLQGSTEAFF
. | TRBJ2-7 | TRBV6-1 | . | TGTGCCAGCAGTGAAGCGTGGGAGCAGTACTTC | CASSEAWEQYF
few | TRBJ1-1 | TRBV28 | . | TGTGCCACCGGGGGGGAGGCCCCAACTGAAGCTTTCTTT | CATGGEAPTEAFF
. | TRBJ2-7 | TRBV5-6 | . | TGTGCCAGCAGCCTGACTGGGACCTACGAGCAGTACTTC | CASSLTGTYEQYF
. | TRBJ2-7 | TRBV18 | . | TGTGCCAGCTCACCAAACAGGGCTTCTTACGAGCAGTACTTC | CASSPNRASYEQYF
. | TRBJ1-1 | TRBV5-1 | . | TGCGCCAGCAGCTTGGCGGGACCCGAGGACACTGAAGCTTTCTTT | CASSLAGPEDTEAFF
. | TRBJ2-7 | TRBV6-5 | TRBD1 | TGTGCCAGCAGTTACGTGGGACAGGGGTCCTACGAGCAGTACTTC | CASSYVGQGSYEQYF
few | TRBJ1-2 | TRBV10-3 | . | TGTGCCATCAGTGATTCGGGCGGGGGATCGGACTATGGCTACACCTTC | CAISDSGGGSDYGYTF
. | TRBJ1-2 | TRBV27 | TRBD1 | TGTGCCAGCAGTCCGAGGGACAGGGCGATAAGTAACTATGGCTACACCTTC | CASSPRDRAISNYGYTF
. | TRBJ2-3 | TRBV7-9 | . | TGTGCCAGCAGCTTAGTCCACGGAGGGGGCGCAGATACGCAGTATTTT | CASSLVHGGGADTQYF
. | TRBJ1-1 | TRBV27 | TRBD1 | TGTGCCAGCAGGTCTATCCGGGACAGGAACACTGAAGCTTTCTTT | CASRSIRDRNTEAFF
. | TRBJ2-1 | TRBV19 | . | TGTGCCAGTAGTATAGCGTACACCTCCAGGGGCAATGAGCAGTTCTTC | CASSIAYTSRGNEQFF
. | TRBJ1-1 | TRBV7-3 | . | TGTGCCAGCAGCTCCCGACCCGACACTGAAGCTTTCTTT | CASSSRPDTEAFF
. | TRBJ2-1 | TRBV5-4 | . | TGTGCCAGCAGCCGGGTGGCGGGGAACAATGAGCAGTTCTTC | CASSRVAGNNEQFF
. | TRBJ2-3 | TRBV7-3 | . | TGTGCCAGCAGCTTTCACTCTAGCTCCGATACGCAGTATTTT | CASSFHSSSDTQYF
once | TRBJ2-1 | TRBV25-1 | TRBD1 | TGTGCCAGCAGTGAGGACAGGGGGCGGCAGTTCTTC | CASSEDRGRQFF
. | TRBJ2-4 | TRBV5-5 | . | TGTGCCAGCAGCTTGGCGGGGCACTTTAACATTCAGTACTTC | CASSLAGHFNIQYF